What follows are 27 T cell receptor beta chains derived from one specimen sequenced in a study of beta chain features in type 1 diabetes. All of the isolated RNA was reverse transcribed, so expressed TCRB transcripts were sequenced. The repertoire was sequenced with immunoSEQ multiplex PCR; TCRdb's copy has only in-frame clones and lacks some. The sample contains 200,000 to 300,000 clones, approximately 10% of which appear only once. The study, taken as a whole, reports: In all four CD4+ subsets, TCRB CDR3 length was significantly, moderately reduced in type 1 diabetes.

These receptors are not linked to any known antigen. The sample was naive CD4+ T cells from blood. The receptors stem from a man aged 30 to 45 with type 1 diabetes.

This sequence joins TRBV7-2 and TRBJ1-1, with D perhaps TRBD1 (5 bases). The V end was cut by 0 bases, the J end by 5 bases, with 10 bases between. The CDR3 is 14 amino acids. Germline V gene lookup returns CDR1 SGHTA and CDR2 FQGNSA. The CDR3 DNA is TGTGCCAGCAGCTTAGCCCGGGGGGGAACTGAAGCTTTCTTT. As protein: CASSLARGGTEAFF.

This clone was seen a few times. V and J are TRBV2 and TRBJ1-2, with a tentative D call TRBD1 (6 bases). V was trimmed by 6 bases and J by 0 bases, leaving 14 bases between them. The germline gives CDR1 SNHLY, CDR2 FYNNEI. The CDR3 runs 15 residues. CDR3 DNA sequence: TGTGCCAGCAGACCGATAGGGGGAGCTAACTATGGCTACACCTTC. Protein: CASRPIGGANYGYTF. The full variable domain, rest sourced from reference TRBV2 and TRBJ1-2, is EPEVTQTPSHQVTQMGQEVILRCVPISNHLYFYWYRQILGQKVEFLVSFYNNEISEKSEIFDDQFSVERPDGSNFTLKIRSTKLEDSAMYFCASRPIGGANYGYTFGSGTRLTVV.

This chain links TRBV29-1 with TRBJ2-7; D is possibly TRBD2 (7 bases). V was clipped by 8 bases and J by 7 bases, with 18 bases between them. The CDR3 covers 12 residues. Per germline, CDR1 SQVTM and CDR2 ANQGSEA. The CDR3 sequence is CSFRRGAREQYF. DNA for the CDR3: TGCAGCTTCCGACGGGGGGCGCGTGAGCAGTACTTC.

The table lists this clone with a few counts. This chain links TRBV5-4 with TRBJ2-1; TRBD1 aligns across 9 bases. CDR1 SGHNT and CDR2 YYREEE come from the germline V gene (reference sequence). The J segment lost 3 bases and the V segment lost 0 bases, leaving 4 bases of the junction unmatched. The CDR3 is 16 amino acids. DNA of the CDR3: TGTGCCAGCAGCTTGGCCGCGGGACAGGGCTACAATGAGCAGTTCTTC. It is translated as CASSLAAGQGYNEQFF.

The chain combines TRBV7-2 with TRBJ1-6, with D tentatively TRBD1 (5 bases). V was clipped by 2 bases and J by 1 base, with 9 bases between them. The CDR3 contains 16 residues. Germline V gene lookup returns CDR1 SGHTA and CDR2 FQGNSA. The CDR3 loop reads CASSLRKGSYNSPLHF. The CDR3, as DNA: TGTGCCAGCAGCTTAAGGAAGGGGTCCTATAATTCACCCCTCCACTTT.

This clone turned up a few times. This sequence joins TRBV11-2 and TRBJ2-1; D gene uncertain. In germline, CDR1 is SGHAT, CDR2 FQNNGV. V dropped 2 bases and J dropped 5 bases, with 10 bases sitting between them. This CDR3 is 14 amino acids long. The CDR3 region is CASSLLVYDNEQFF. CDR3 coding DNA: TGTGCCAGCAGCTTACTCGTCTACGACAATGAGCAGTTCTTC. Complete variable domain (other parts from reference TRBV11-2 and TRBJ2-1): EAGVAQSPRYKIIEKRQSVAFWCNPISGHATLYWYQQILGQGPKLLIQFQNNGVVDDSQLPKDRFSAERLKGVDSTLKIQPAKLEDSAVYLCASSLLVYDNEQFFGPGTRLTVL.

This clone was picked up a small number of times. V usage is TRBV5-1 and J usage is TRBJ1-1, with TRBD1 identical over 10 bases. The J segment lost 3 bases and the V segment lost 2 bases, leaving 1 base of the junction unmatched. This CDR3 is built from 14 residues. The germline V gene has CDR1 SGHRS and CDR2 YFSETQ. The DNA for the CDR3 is TGCGCCAGCAGCTTCGGGACAGGGGACACTGAAGCTTTCTTT. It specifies CASSFGTGDTEAFF.

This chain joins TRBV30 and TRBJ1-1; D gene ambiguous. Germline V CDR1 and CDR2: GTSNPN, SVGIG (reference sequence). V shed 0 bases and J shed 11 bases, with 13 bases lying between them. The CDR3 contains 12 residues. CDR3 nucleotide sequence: TGTGCCTGGAGTGTACCGAGGGTCTCTGCTTTCTTT. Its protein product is CAWSVPRVSAFF.

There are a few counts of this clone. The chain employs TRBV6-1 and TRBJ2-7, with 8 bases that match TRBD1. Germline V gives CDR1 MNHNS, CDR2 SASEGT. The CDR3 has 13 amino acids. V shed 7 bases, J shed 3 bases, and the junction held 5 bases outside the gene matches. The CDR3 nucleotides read TGTGCCAGCACCAAGGGACAGGACTACGAGCAGTACTTC. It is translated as CASTKGQDYEQYF.

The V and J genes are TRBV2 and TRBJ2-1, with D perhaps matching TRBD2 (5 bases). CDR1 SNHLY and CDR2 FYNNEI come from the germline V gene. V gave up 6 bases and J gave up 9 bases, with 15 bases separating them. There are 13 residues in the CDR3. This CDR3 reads CASRPNVGSEQFF. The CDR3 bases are TGTGCCAGCAGGCCGAACGTGGGGAGTGAGCAGTTCTTC.

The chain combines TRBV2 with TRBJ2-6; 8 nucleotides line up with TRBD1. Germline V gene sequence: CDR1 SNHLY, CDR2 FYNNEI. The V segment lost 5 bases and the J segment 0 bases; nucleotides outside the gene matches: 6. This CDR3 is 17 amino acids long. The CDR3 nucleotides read TGTGCCAGCAGTCTGACAGGGGCTACCTCTGGGGCCAACGTCCTGACTTTC. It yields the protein CASSLTGATSGANVLTF. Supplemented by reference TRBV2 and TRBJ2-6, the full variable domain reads EPEVTQTPSHQVTQMGQEVILRCVPISNHLYFYWYRQILGQKVEFLVSFYNNEISEKSEIFDDQFSVERPDGSNFTLKIRSTKLEDSAMYFCASSLTGATSGANVLTFGAGSRLTVL.

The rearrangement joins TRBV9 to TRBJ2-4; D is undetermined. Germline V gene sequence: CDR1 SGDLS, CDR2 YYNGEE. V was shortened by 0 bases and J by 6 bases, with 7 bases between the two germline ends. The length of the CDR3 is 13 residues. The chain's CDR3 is CASSVENSNIQYF. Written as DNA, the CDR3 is TGTGCCAGCAGCGTAGAGAACTCAAACATTCAGTACTTC.

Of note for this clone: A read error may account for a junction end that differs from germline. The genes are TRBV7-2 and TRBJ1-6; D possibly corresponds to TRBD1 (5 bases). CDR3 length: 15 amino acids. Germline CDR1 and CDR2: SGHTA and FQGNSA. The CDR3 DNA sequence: TGTGCCAGCAGCTTATCGTCCGGGGGTAATCCACCCCTCCACTTT. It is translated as CASSLSSGGNPPLHF.

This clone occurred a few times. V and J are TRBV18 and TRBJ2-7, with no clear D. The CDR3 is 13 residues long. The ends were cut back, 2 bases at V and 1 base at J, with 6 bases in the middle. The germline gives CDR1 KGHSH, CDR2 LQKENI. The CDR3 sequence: CASSPGHSYEQYF. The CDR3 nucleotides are TGTGCCAGCTCACCAGGGCATTCCTACGAGCAGTACTTC.

The CDR3 protein is CASSLSYTQYF. As DNA, the CDR3 is TGTGCCAGCAGCCTCTCTTATACGCAGTATTTT. The chain is built from TRBV7-2 and TRBJ2-3; D is ambiguous. Trimming pared 5 bases from V and 7 bases from J, leaving 7 bases between. Germline CDR1 is SGHTA and CDR2 is FQGNSA. The CDR3 is made up of 11 amino acids.

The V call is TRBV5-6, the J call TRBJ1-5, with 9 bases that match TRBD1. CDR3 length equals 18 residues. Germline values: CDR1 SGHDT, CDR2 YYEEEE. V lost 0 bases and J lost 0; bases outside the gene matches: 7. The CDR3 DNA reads TGTGCCAGCAGCTTGGCGCGGACAGGGGAGGATAGCAATCAGCCCCAGCATTTT. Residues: CASSLARTGEDSNQPQHF.

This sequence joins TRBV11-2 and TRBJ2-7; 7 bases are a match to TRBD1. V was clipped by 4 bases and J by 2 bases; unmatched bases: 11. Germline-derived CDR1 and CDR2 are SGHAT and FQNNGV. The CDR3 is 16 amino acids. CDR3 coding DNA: TGTGCCAGCAGCTCGAACAGGGGATATCTCCCCTACGAGCAGTACTTC. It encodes CASSSNRGYLPYEQYF.

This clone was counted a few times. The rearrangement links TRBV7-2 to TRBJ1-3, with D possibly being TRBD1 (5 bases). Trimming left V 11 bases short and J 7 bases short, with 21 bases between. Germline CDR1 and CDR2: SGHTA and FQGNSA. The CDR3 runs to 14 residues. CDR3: CAPTPRALKNTIYF. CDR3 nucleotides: TGTGCCCCAACGCCCAGGGCTCTGAAGAACACCATATATTTT. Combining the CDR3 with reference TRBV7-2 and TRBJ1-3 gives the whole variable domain GAGVSQSPSNKVTEKGKDVELRCDPISGHTALYWYRQSLGQGLEFLIYFQGNSAPDKSGLPSDRFSAERTGGSVSTLTIQRTQQEDSAVYLCAPTPRALKNTIYFGEGSWLTVV.

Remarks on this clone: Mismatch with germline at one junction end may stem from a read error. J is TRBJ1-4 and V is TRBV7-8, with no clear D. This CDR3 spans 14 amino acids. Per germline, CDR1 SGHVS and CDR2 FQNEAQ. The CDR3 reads CASGPRELNEKLFF. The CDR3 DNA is TGTGCCAGCGGCCCTCGGGAGCTTAATGAGAAACTGTTTTTT.

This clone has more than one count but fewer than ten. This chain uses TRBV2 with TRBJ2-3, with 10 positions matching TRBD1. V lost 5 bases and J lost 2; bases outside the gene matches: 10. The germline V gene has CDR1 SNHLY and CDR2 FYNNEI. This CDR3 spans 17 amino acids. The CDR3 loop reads CASSWDRGLQITDTQYF. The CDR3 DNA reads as TGTGCCAGCAGTTGGGACAGGGGTTTGCAAATCACAGATACGCAGTATTTT. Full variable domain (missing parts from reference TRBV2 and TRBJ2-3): EPEVTQTPSHQVTQMGQEVILRCVPISNHLYFYWYRQILGQKVEFLVSFYNNEISEKSEIFDDQFSVERPDGSNFTLKIRSTKLEDSAMYFCASSWDRGLQITDTQYFGPGTRLTVL.

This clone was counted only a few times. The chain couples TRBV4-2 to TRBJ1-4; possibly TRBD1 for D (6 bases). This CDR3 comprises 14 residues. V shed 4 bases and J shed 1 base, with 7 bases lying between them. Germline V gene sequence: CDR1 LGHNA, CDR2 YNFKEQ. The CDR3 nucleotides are TGTGCCAGCAGCCTCAGGGGAACTAATGAAAAACTGTTTTTT. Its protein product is CASSLRGTNEKLFF.

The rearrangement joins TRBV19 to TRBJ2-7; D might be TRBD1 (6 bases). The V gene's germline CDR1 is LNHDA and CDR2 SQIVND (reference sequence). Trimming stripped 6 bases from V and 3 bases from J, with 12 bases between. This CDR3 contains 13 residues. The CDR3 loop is CASRRQANYEQYF. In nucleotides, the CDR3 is TGTGCCAGTAGGAGACAGGCCAACTACGAGCAGTACTTC. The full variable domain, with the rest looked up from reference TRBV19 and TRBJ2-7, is DGGITQSPKYLFRKEGQNVTLSCEQNLNHDAMYWYRQDPGQGLRLIYYSQIVNDFQKGDIAEGYSVSREKKESFPLTVTSAQKNPTAFYLCASRRQANYEQYFGPGTRLTVT.

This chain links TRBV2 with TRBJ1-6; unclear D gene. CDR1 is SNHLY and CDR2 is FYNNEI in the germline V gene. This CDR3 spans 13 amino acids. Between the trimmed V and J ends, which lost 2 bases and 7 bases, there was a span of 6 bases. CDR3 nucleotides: TGTGCCAGCAGTGAACCCCTAAATTCACCCCTCCACTTT. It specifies CASSEPLNSPLHF.

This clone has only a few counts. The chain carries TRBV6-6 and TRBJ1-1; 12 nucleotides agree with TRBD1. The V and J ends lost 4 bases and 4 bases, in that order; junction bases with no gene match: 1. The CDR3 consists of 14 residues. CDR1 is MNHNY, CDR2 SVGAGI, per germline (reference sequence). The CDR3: CASSSGQGATEAFF. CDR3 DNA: TGTGCCAGCAGTTCGGGACAGGGGGCCACTGAAGCTTTCTTT.

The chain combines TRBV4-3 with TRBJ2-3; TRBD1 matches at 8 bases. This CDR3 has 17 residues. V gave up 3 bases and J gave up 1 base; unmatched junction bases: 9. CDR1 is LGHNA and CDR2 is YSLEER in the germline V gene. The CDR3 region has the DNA TGCGCCAGCAGCCAGCGGACAGGGACCCTAGGCACAGATACGCAGTATTTT. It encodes CASSQRTGTLGTDTQYF.

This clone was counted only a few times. The CDR3 DNA sequence: TGCAGCGTTGCGGGGGGGGATTACACAGATACGCAGTATTTT. The encoded protein is CSVAGGDYTDTQYF. The gene calls are TRBV29-1 and TRBJ2-3; the match to TRBD2 covers 8 bases. V trimming: 4 bases; J trimming: 2 bases; junction bases outside the gene matches: 5. Germline CDR1 SQVTM, CDR2 ANQGSEA. CDR3 length: 14 amino acids.

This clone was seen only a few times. This CDR3 reads CASSTDRVTYEQYF. The DNA for the CDR3 is TGTGCCAGCAGCACGGACAGGGTTACCTACGAGCAGTACTTC. The V gene is TRBV7-2, the J gene TRBJ2-7, with 8 bases matching TRBD1. The germline CDR1 and CDR2 sequences are SGHTA and FQGNSA. The CDR3 covers 14 residues. The V and J ends lost 5 bases and 2 bases, in that order; junction bases with no gene match: 5.